This TCR beta chain was documented in a study of OX40 agonist ivuxolimab in advanced cancers. Study observations and caveats: By week 6 at 0.1 to 3.0 mg/kg, blood CD4+ and CD8+ T cells had expanded clonally. CD4+ T cells averaged fewer expanded clones than CD8+ T cells.

Trimming removed 6 bases at V and 5 bases at J, with 7 bases between. The CDR3 consists of 11 residues. In germline, CDR1 is SNHLY, CDR2 FYNNEI. At baseline, cycle 4 day 1, and cycle 7 day 1, blood was sampled. Using immunoSEQ multiplex PCR, the repertoire was profiled, and TCRdb retains in-frame clones only, with some absent. Found here are around 58,000 clones, around 87% of them singletons; the top ten hold more than 4.5%. A few counts support this clone. The antigen is not known. This sequence joins TRBV2 and TRBJ2-5; D uncertain. Here the sequenced sample was CD4+ or CD8+ T cells sorted from blood, taken in a trial of the OX40 agonist ivuxolimab. This clonotype was sampled from an adult with an advanced solid tumor such as melanoma, head and neck, liver or kidney cancer. This CDR3 reads CASRKKETQYF. CDR3 in DNA: TGTGCCAGCAGGAAAAAGGAGACCCAGTACTTC.